This T cell receptor (beta chain) was sequenced in a study of blood T cell repertoires in COVID-19. Turning to the study itself: Samples of COVID-19 (acute and convalescent) were obtained from the United States, Italy and Spain. The cDNA or gDNA used as material had been derived from T cells, B-cell-depleted T cells, or PBMCs.

In the original workflow: By means of reference gene primer amplification, nucleated cell counts were estimated. Libraries were prepared by immunoSEQ multiplex PCR; TCRdb keeps only in-frame clonotypes and omits some of them. That table gives V, J and clone size, and the DNA gave D and trimming. The sample carries fewer than 350,000 clones, around nine tenths recorded once. Patients from Seattle were sampled longitudinally, starting during active infection. J gave up 4 bases and V 1 base, and 7 bases lay outside the gene matches. Looked up from germline, CDR1 is LGHDT and CDR2 is YNNKEL (reference sequence). This CDR3 has 16 residues.

This chain connects TRBV3-1 (or the pseudogene TRBV3-2) to TRBJ2-5, with 9 positions matching TRBD2. This receptor was identified in a woman in her thirties with COVID-19, enrolled during active disease. Sequencing was performed on peripheral blood. CDR3 sequence: CASSQGVSAGGETQYF. The CDR3 bases are TGTGCCAGCAGCCAAGGAGTCTCAGCGGGAGGAGAGACCCAGTACTTC.